Reported below is one T cell receptor beta chain. These data are taken from a study of Ad26.COV2.S vaccination and SARS-CoV-2 variants. For the study at large: The donor belonged to the COV1001 Ad26.COV2.S trial arm. Into the muscle, Ad26.COV2.S was dosed once or twice, 56 days apart.

Treatment of the sample: 19 received Ad26.COV2.S at low or high dose, single or two shots; about 5 received placebo; per-sample allocation not given. Following the first vaccine or placebo injection, samples were taken on day 63. Assay used: immunoSEQ multiplex PCR; TCRdb lists only in-frame clones, some missing. The sample holds over 350,000 clones; 75% to 90% are singletons and the top ten take 3.5%. Per the germline V gene, CDR1 is SGHTA and CDR2 is FQGNSA. The CDR3 loop spans 15 amino acids. The V and J ends lost 5 bases and 5 bases respectively, with 18 bases between them. This TCR came from a person aged 18-65 years who received the Ad26.COV2.S COVID-19 vaccine or a placebo. This sequence joins TRBV7-2 and TRBJ1-1; the D gene is possibly TRBD1 (6 bases). The sequencing used peripheral blood, collected in a trial of Ad26.COV2.S vaccine versus placebo. DNA of the CDR3: TGTGCCAGCAGCCCCGGACAGAGAATAAGTACTGAAGCTTTCTTT. This sequence encodes CASSPGQRISTEAFF.